A selection of T cell receptor beta chains follows, all from one sample in a study of blood T cell repertoires in COVID-19. This table comes from immunoSEQ multiplex PCR, and its TCRdb copy is limited to in-frame clones, with some not included. The sample yields a few hundred thousand clones, around nine tenths seen once. Sequences were obtained from peripheral blood. The receptor source for this set is a man in his 60s with acute or convalescent COVID-19. The CDR3 runs from the conserved cysteine through the conserved F or W. A D gene is named only where the DNA matches it firmly. Only part of the rows carry a size: once, few, many, or a class if the clone is expanded.

>TRBV28|TRBJ2-7|NA|NA
TGTGCCAGCAGTAGCCCAGGTGGTGGGCCGAAGATCAACGAGCAGTACTTC
CASSSPGGGPKINEQYF
>TRBV7-2|TRBJ2-2|NA|NA
TGTGCCAGCAGCTTAGCGGGTGGGGGGACCGGGGAGCTGTTTTTT
CASSLAGGGTGELFF
>TRBV29-1|TRBJ2-1|TRBD2|once
TGCAGCGTTGACCGTCTAGCGGGTACAATGCGGGGGCAGTTCTTC
CSVDRLAGTMRGQFF
>TRBV20-1|TRBJ1-1|NA|NA
TGCAGTGCTAGTCAGGTTGTGAACACTGAAGCTTTCTTT
CSASQVVNTEAFF
>TRBV7-3|TRBJ2-2|NA|NA
TGTGCCAGCAGCTTTAGTCGCGGGGAGCTGTTTTTT
CASSFSRGELFF
>TRBV6-2/TRBV6-3|TRBJ2-1|TRBD2|NA
TGTGCCAGCAGTCGGCTCCTCGCGGGGGGGCTAGGGAATGAGCAGTTCTTC
CASSRLLAGGLGNEQFF
>TRBV24-1|TRBJ1-4|NA|NA
TGTGCCACCAGTGATCCTGACAGGTTTAATGAAAAACTGTTTTTT
CATSDPDRFNEKLFF
>TRBV2|TRBJ2-7|NA|once
TGTGCCAGCAGTGGTGACAGGACCTACGAGCAGTACTTC
CASSGDRTYEQYF
>TRBV5-1|TRBJ1-2|TRBD1|NA
TGCGCCAGCAGCTTGGTTTTCGGGGACAGGGGAGGCTATGGCTACACCTTC
CASSLVFGDRGGYGYTF
>TRBV28|TRBJ2-5|TRBD2|NA
TGTGCCAGCAGTTCTCGGGGGGGCGGGGAGACCCAGTACTTC
CASSSRGGGETQYF
>TRBV28|TRBJ1-2|NA|NA
TGTGCCAGCAGGTCCACCGGGGGGGCGAAGGGCTACACCTTC
CASRSTGGAKGYTF
>TRBV2|TRBJ1-1|NA|NA
TGTGCCAGCAGGGCAGGGGTGAACACTGAAGCTTTCTTT
CASRAGVNTEAFF
>TRBV3-1/TRBV3-2|TRBJ1-2|NA|NA
TGTGCCAGCAGCCAAGTACAACGGAGTAACTATGGCTACACCTTC
CASSQVQRSNYGYTF
>TRBV27|TRBJ2-7|TRBD1|NA
TGTGCCAGCAGCTTGGGGGCAGGGGGCAGCTCCTACGAGCAGTACTTC
CASSLGAGGSSYEQYF
>TRBV5-1|TRBJ1-4|TRBD1|once
TGCGCCAGCAGCTCGACAGGGGTTAATGAAAAACTGTTTTTT
CASSSTGVNEKLFF
>TRBV19|TRBJ2-7|TRBD1|NA
TGTGCCAGTAGCCTAGGACAGGGAACCTACGAGCAGTACTTC
CASSLGQGTYEQYF
>TRBV5-6|TRBJ2-4|NA|NA
TGTGCCAGCAGCTTGAAGGGCACCGGAGGGGCCAAAAACATTCAGTACTTC
CASSLKGTGGAKNIQYF
>TRBV6-1|TRBJ2-2|TRBD1|once
TGTGCCAGCAGTGAATCGGACAGGGCCTCAACCGGGGAGCTGTTTTTT
CASSESDRASTGELFF
>TRBV3-1/TRBV3-2|TRBJ1-1|NA|NA
TGTGCCAGCAGCCAAGGTGACAGAAGCAGTGAAGCTTTCTTT
CASSQGDRSSEAFF
>TRBV11-2|TRBJ2-7|TRBD2|NA
TGTGCCAGCAGCTGGGCTAGCGGGGGGTCCGCTCGTTACGAGCAGTACTTC
CASSWASGGSARYEQYF
>TRBV18|TRBJ2-7|NA|NA
TGTGCCAGCTCACCGAGGGCGGCGGCCGGCACGGAGCAGTACTTC
CASSPRAAAGTEQYF
>TRBV19|TRBJ1-3|NA|once
TGTGCCAGTAGGATTGGGGGGGCCTACGGAAACACCATATATTTT
CASRIGGAYGNTIYF
>TRBV7-3|TRBJ1-2|NA|once
TGTGCCAGCAGCCCTAGTACTACAGGGATGAGAGGCTACACCTTC
CASSPSTTGMRGYTF
>TRBV18|TRBJ1-3|NA|NA
TGTGCCAGCTCACCACCGTACGGAGAGCCGACGGGTGGAAACACCATATATTTT
CASSPPYGEPTGGNTIYF
>TRBV7-3|TRBJ2-7|NA|NA
TGTGCCAGCAGCTTATCCTCGGGGGTGGGTGAGCAGTACTTC
CASSLSSGVGEQYF
>TRBV2|TRBJ2-3|TRBD1|NA
TGTGCCAGCCGGACAGGGGCCACAGATACGCAGTATTTT
CASRTGATDTQYF
>TRBV21-1|TRBJ1-1|NA|NA
TGTGCCAGCAGCCCCCAGATGAGGCACTTCGCTTTCTTT
CASSPQMRHFAFF
>TRBV7-3|TRBJ2-1|TRBD2|many
TGTGCCAGCGCCTCGGGAGGGGGGGTGCTTAATGAGCAGTTCTTC
CASASGGGVLNEQFF
>TRBV19|TRBJ1-2|NA|NA
TGTGCCAGTAGTATAGGACAGGCCTATGGCTACACCTTC
CASSIGQAYGYTF
>TRBV14|TRBJ1-5|NA|NA
TGTGCCAGCAGCCAAGATGCGGGGCCCAATCAGCCCCAGCATTTT
CASSQDAGPNQPQHF
>TRBV27|TRBJ2-7|NA|NA
TGTGCCAGCATGGGCCTTACAGGGTTCTCGAACGAGCAGTACTTC
CASMGLTGFSNEQYF
>TRBV7-2|TRBJ2-7|TRBD2|NA
TGTGCCAGTGGGGAGGGACTAGACACCTACGAGCAGTACTTC
CASGEGLDTYEQYF
>TRBV28|TRBJ2-7|TRBD1|NA
TGTGCCAGCAGTACCCAAACACCGGGACAGGGGGTTTCCTACGAGCAGTACTTC
CASSTQTPGQGVSYEQYF
>TRBV15|TRBJ1-1|NA|NA
TGTGCTACCAGCACTGGACAAGTTATAAACACTGAAGCTTTCTTT
CATSTGQVINTEAFF
>TRBV7-9|TRBJ2-7|NA|NA
TGTGCCAGCAGCTCCCAGGACGAGCAGTACTTC
CASSSQDEQYF
>TRBV29-1|TRBJ2-2|NA|NA
TGCAGCGTCCTGCCTTCGGGATCCGGGGAGCTGTTTTTT
CSVLPSGSGELFF
>TRBV7-9|TRBJ2-7|NA|NA
TGTGCCAGCAGCTTCCCCACTGGGCAGGGTGGGCCAAGGATCTACGAGCAGTACTTC
CASSFPTGQGGPRIYEQYF
>TRBV20-1|TRBJ1-3|NA|NA
TGCAGTGCTAGTGACCGGAGCTCTGGAAACACCATATATTTT
CSASDRSSGNTIYF
>TRBV27|TRBJ1-4|TRBD1|NA
TGTGCCAGCAGTCGGGACAGGGCCGACGAAAAACTGTTTTTT
CASSRDRADEKLFF
>TRBV24-1|TRBJ1-2|NA|NA
TGTGCCACCAGTGATTTCGAGGGTTCTGGCTACACCTTC
CATSDFEGSGYTF
>TRBV19|TRBJ1-1|NA|few
TGTGCCACCCACCCTCTGCGGGAGAACACTGAAGCTTTCTTT
CATHPLRENTEAFF
>TRBV18|TRBJ1-5|NA|NA
TGTGCCAGCTCACCGGGGAAACAGGTGCAGCATTTT
CASSPGKQVQHF
>TRBV6-1|TRBJ1-2|NA|NA
TGTGCCAGCAGTGAAACAGGGCGCGATGGCTACACCTTC
CASSETGRDGYTF
>TRBV6-2/TRBV6-3|TRBJ2-1|NA|NA
TGTGCCAGCAGTTACTCGGGGACTGTTTCCTACAATGAGCAGTTCTTC
CASSYSGTVSYNEQFF
>TRBV19|TRBJ2-7|NA|NA
TGTGCCAGTAGTATTAGCAGGGCCTACGAGCAGTACTTC
CASSISRAYEQYF
>TRBV9|TRBJ1-2|NA|NA
TGTGCCAGCAGCGTAGACGTAGGGGGGGATGGCTACACCTTC
CASSVDVGGDGYTF
>TRBV20-1|TRBJ1-6|NA|once
TGCAGTGCTAGTCGGGCAGGGGATAATTCACCCCTCCACTTT
CSASRAGDNSPLHF
>TRBV7-2|TRBJ1-4|NA|NA
TGTGCCAGCAGCGGGGCTAGTCATGAAAAACTGTTTTTT
CASSGASHEKLFF